The clone carrying this T cell receptor beta chain has a count of ten or more. Its antigen is currently unknown. These data come from a study of regulatory T cells in long-lasting Graves disease. CDR3 regions were amplified by Arm-PCR using iRepertoire HTBI primers to build TCR beta libraries. Each CDR3 protein gets one entry after TCRdb re-called the multiplex PCR reads with MiXCR. This sample has fewer than 650,000 distinct CDR3 sequences; around 15% occur once, and the top ten carry 12%. Stated time point: newly diagnosed GD, antithyroid drugs for less than 3 months. Construction of the TCR library relied on RNA isolated from PBMCs. With 1 base clipped from V and 13 bases from J, the junction kept 10 bases outside the gene matches. The germline V gene has CDR1 SGHVS and CDR2 FQNEAQ. CDR3 size: 14 residues. Study conclusions and caveats: Persistent cases favored TRBV28, TRBJ1-2 and TRBJ2-5. Less diverse TCR repertoires were seen in persistent Graves' patients than in newly diagnosed ones.

Another study also made use of these data, one on T cells in Graves' hyperthyroidism and ophthalmopathy. Per that paper: Most clonotypes expanded in thyroid above 0.001 were likewise present in blood.

The genes are TRBV7-8 and TRBJ1-2, with 9 bases fitting TRBD1. Sequenced material: peripheral blood mononuclear cells (PBMCs), taken at new diagnosis, from a patient treated with antithyroid drugs. The sequence was collected from a man between 18 and 29 years old with Graves disease. The CDR3: CASSLDRGPARGTF. DNA of the CDR3: TGTGCCAGCAGCTTAGACAGGGGGCCTGCCCGCGGCACCTTC.